The rows below give T cell receptor beta chains drawn from one sample of a study of response to subunit inactivated influenza vaccine. TCRdb recomputed calls from the RT-PCR reads with MiXCR, one row per CDR3 protein. The sample has hundreds of thousands of distinct CDR3 sequences, approximately 18% seen once. Sample: PBMCs from blood, taken more than 4 days after vaccination. All receptors derive from a man in his fifties who received an inactivated influenza vaccine. The CDR3 runs from the conserved cysteine through the conserved F or W. D genes are given only for firm matches. Expanded clones get a size class; other rows say once, few or many, or leave the size out.

TRBV4-3,TRBJ2-3,once,NA,TGCGCCAGCAGCCAAGTGGTCTCCTACACAGATACGCAGTATTTT,CASSQVVSYTDTQYF
TRBV6-1,TRBJ1-3,NA,NA,TGTGCCAGCAGTCGCGGGGTTGGAATTGGAAACACCATATATTTT,CASSRGVGIGNTIYF
TRBV4-1,TRBJ2-1,NA,NA,TGCGCCAGCAGCCAAGTCCCGGGGACCTACAATGAGCAGTTCTTC,CASSQVPGTYNEQFF
TRBV29-1,TRBJ2-5,many,NA,TGCAGCGCAAGACCCATTGACAACCAAGAGACCCAGTACTTC,CSARPIDNQETQYF
TRBV4-1,TRBJ1-6,few,NA,TGCGCCAGCAGCCAAGCTCCGGGCAGATATAATTCACCCCTCCACTTT,CASSQAPGRYNSPLHF
TRBV12-3/TRBV12-4,TRBJ2-1,NA,NA,TGTGCCAGCAGTTTAAAGCAGGGAGGTGAGCAGTTCTTC,CASSLKQGGEQFF
TRBV5-1,TRBJ2-3,few,NA,TGCGCCAGCAGCACCACGGGGCCCACAGATACGCAGTATTTT,CASSTTGPTDTQYF
TRBV28,TRBJ2-7,NA,TRBD1,TGTGCCAGCAGCCGACGGACAGGGGTTTGGTACGAGCAGTACTTC,CASSRRTGVWYEQYF
TRBV11-2,TRBJ1-2,NA,TRBD1,TGTGCCAGCAGCTTAGGTTGGGGACAGGTCGGCGGCTACACCTTC,CASSLGWGQVGGYTF
TRBV7-6,TRBJ2-3,NA,TRBD2,TGTGCCAGCAGCCCCGGACTAGCGGGGGACACAGATACGCAGTATTTT,CASSPGLAGDTDTQYF
TRBV29-1,TRBJ2-1,many,TRBD2,TGCAGCGTTTCGACTAGCGGGAGTTTGGGTGAGCAGTTCTTC,CSVSTSGSLGEQFF
TRBV20-1,TRBJ2-1,many,NA,TGCAGTGCTAGAGAACCGGGGGTACACCTCAATGAGCAGTTCTTC,CSAREPGVHLNEQFF
TRBV27,TRBJ2-1,NA,TRBD2,TGTGCCAGCAGAGTAGCGGGAGTAGGCGATGAGCAGTTCTTC,CASRVAGVGDEQFF
TRBV5-1,TRBJ2-1,many,NA,TGCGCCAGCAGCGCCACAGGGTTTGGGCAGTTCTTC,CASSATGFGQFF
TRBV6-4,TRBJ2-2,NA,TRBD2,TGTGCCAGCAGGCGGGAGTGGTACACCGGGGAGCTGTTTTTT,CASRREWYTGELFF
TRBV6-1,TRBJ2-7,few,TRBD1,TGTGCCAGCAGCCAAGGGACAGGGGGCCTCGTTTCGTCCCCGCAGTACTTC,CASSQGTGGLVSSPQYF
TRBV11-2,TRBJ2-1,NA,TRBD2,TGTGCCAGCAGCTCGAGAAGCGGGAGCTCCTACAATGAGCAGTTCTTC,CASSSRSGSSYNEQFF
TRBV29-1,TRBJ1-1,NA,NA,TGCAGCGTTGATAGTCTTTATACGGGCACTGAAGCTTTCTTT,CSVDSLYTGTEAFF
TRBV5-5,TRBJ2-2,few,TRBD1,TGTGCCAGCAGCTTCTCTAGGGGGCCAACCGGGGAGCTGTTTTTT,CASSFSRGPTGELFF
TRBV6-1,TRBJ2-7,few,TRBD2,TGTGCCAGCACCACCGAAAGCGGGGCCTACGAGCAGTACTTC,CASTTESGAYEQYF
TRBV12-3/TRBV12-4,TRBJ1-2,few,NA,TGTGCCAGCAGTTTCCGCCCGGCGGATGGCTACACCTTC,CASSFRPADGYTF